The clone carrying this T cell receptor (beta chain) has a handful of counts. Its antigen is unknown. This record belongs to a study of T cells in Graves' hyperthyroidism and ophthalmopathy. Study in general: Prior to any treatment, at the point of initial diagnosis, peripheral blood was collected. The study's findings and limits: Ophthalmopathy was identified by the model a median approximately 6.4 months ahead of onset.

Calling Graves' hyperthyroidism stable meant ophthalmopathy did not progress within 18 months. Amplification yielded TCR beta CDR3 regions, with RNA transcripts as the source. An initial round of RT-PCR targeting the TCR CDR3 relied on the HTBI primer set. TCRdb passed the multiplex PCR reads through MiXCR, listing each CDR3 protein once. Among hundreds of thousands of distinct CDR3 sequences listed, 14% were seen once. V gave up 4 bases and J gave up 1 base, with 10 bases separating them. CDR1 and CDR2 (germline): MNHNS, SASEGT. CDR3 length: 14 amino acids. The rearrangement links TRBV6-1 to TRBJ2-5, with D maybe TRBD2 (5 bases). The receptor was derived from a woman aged 18 to 35 with Graves' hyperthyroidism. Sample: blood. The CDR3 bases are TGTGCCAGCAGTGCAGCGGTCTTCCAAGAGACCCAGTACTTC. Its translation is CASSAAVFQETQYF.